A selection of T cell receptor beta chains follows, all from one sample in a study of blood T cells in healthy people across ages. MiXCR was run by TCRdb on the 5' RACE reads, yielding one entry per CDR3 protein. The profile shows roughly 1.5 million distinct CDR3 sequences, 35% to 45% of them singletons. Sequencing used blood. The receptors stem from a woman between 18 and 29 years old in good health. Both conserved end residues are trimmed from each CDR3. Each record gives: CDR3 protein, V gene, clone size. Expanded clones are given a class, and other clones once, few, many or no size at all.

CDR3: ASSSRTGYSYEQY
V: TRBV6-5
size: .

CDR3: SARDYTPAVRETQY
V: TRBV20-1
size: few

CDR3: ASAASPGTSDHNEQF
V: TRBV25-1
size: .

CDR3: ASSQGLILYEQY
V: TRBV3-1
size: few

CDR3: ASSPRRLMHFYEQY
V: TRBV12-3/TRBV12-4
size: many

CDR3: AWSVGLGVGTDTQY
V: TRBV30
size: .

CDR3: ASSLVGSGGRGNEKLF
V: TRBV7-2
size: .

CDR3: ASRYQETQF
V: TRBV2
size: .

CDR3: SVRDRVVEQY
V: TRBV29-1
size: .

CDR3: ASSLNPRGSDTQY
V: TRBV27
size: few

CDR3: ASSFSGPANTGELF
V: TRBV5-1
size: few

CDR3: ASSRQSEAF
V: TRBV7-9
size: .

CDR3: SVEGEGITGELF
V: TRBV29-1
size: few

CDR3: ASSPPRRAEQY
V: TRBV7-2
size: .

CDR3: ASSLVGTYNEQY
V: TRBV12-3/TRBV12-4
size: .

CDR3: ASSQVLWNTEAF
V: TRBV4-3
size: .

CDR3: ASSLVDSRSPLH
V: TRBV5-1
size: .

CDR3: ASSQDEGSAYEQY
V: TRBV4-3
size: .

CDR3: SARSGLAGGFGGANVLT
V: TRBV20-1
size: few

CDR3: ASRAGGGSTEAF
V: TRBV27
size: few

CDR3: ASNPDGSPSYEQY
V: TRBV6-2/TRBV6-3
size: .

CDR3: ATSRERVVYEQF
V: TRBV15
size: few

CDR3: SAADRGWYEQY
V: TRBV20-1
size: .

CDR3: ASRPGLADEQF
V: TRBV28
size: .

CDR3: ASSEALPGGTPPWNEQY
V: TRBV2
size: .

CDR3: AISGTNQETQY
V: TRBV10-3
size: few

CDR3: ASSPSPQGMGTEAF
V: TRBV4-2
size: once